This T cell receptor beta chain was observed in a study of T-cell memory formation after mild COVID-19. Study conclusions and caveats: Contracting clones from day 15 to 85 had balanced CD4/CD8; later expanders favoured CD4+.

Points on this clonotype: Its target is unknown.

J lost 4 bases, V lost 5 bases, and 6 bases had no gene match. The CDR3 runs 14 residues. Germline V gene lookup returns CDR1 MGHRA and CDR2 YSYEKL. Constant-segment primers served in 5'RACE that generated TCR alpha and TCR beta cDNA libraries bearing sample barcodes and UMIs. TCRdb re-called the 5' RACE reads with MiXCR, one entry per CDR3 protein. This sample carries about 350,000 distinct CDR3 sequences, 25% to 30% of them seen once, and the ten largest clones take around an eighth. J is TRBJ1-2 and V is TRBV4-1, with 8 bases matching TRBD1. The sequenced sample consisted of PBMCs or a T cell subset sorted from them (not recorded which). This sequence originates from an adult woman who had mild COVID-19 (a few samples of this study predate the infection). Cell type and time point are not known. This CDR3 reads CASSEDRESYGYTF. The CDR3 nucleotides are TGCGCCAGCAGCGAGGACAGGGAGAGCTATGGCTACACCTTC.